The sequence of this T cell receptor beta chain was determined in a study of beta chain features in type 1 diabetes. Of the isolated RNA, all was reverse transcribed, and so the sequenced material was expressed TCRB transcripts. The data were produced by immunoSEQ multiplex PCR, yet TCRdb's version contains in-frame clones alone and is incomplete. The data show roughly 230,000 clones, with over 9.5% seen just once and 0.03% to 0.04% held by the top ten. A word on this clone: The target antigen is unknown.

Germline CDR1 and CDR2: MGHRA and YSYEKL. The length of the CDR3 is 16 residues. V lost 4 bases to trimming and J lost 0 bases, with 15 bases between them. All of the sorted populations showed purity greater than 95%. Notes on the study in general: For cells with high TCR expression, cDNA sequencing could yield over-representation. PCR could preferentially amplify shorter templates, alike in patients and controls.

The specimen was naive CD4+ T cells from blood. This chain links TRBV4-1 with TRBJ1-1, with a weak D call TRBD1 (6 bases). This sequence originates from a young woman in good health. CDR3 coding DNA: TGCGCCAGCAGCCCCTACGGGGGGCTAATGAACACTGAAGCTTTCTTT. Translating it yields CASSPYGGLMNTEAFF.